A selection of T cell receptor beta chains follows, all from one sample in a study of cytomegalovirus exposure and HLA in healthy donors. Produced via immunoSEQ multiplex PCR; TCRdb's table is partial and in-frame only. The table includes 250,000 to 400,000 clones, 70% to 90% detected once. The sample comprised PBMCs. All receptors come from a young man in good health and CMV-seronegative. The CDR3 runs from the conserved cysteine through the conserved F or W.

j_gene: TRBJ1-2
v_gene: TRBV19
CDR3aa: CASRSDRGGYTF

j_gene: TRBJ2-7
v_gene: TRBV27
CDR3aa: CASRRGPEQYF

j_gene: TRBJ1-2
v_gene: TRBV5-6
CDR3aa: CASSPQVVGGTYGYTF

j_gene: TRBJ2-5
v_gene: TRBV6-1
CDR3aa: CASSRGQQETQYF

j_gene: TRBJ2-5
v_gene: TRBV6-5
CDR3aa: CASKPDGWSQETQYF

j_gene: TRBJ2-3
v_gene: TRBV5-6
CDR3aa: CASSPTSGGYTDTQYF

j_gene: TRBJ2-3
v_gene: TRBV7-9
CDR3aa: CASSPGDRGHTDTQYF

j_gene: TRBJ2-7
v_gene: TRBV6-5
CDR3aa: CASSYPPGGTYEQYF

j_gene: TRBJ1-2
v_gene: TRBV2
CDR3aa: CASSERTPYGYTF

j_gene: TRBJ1-1
v_gene: TRBV5-1
CDR3aa: CASDSGVGTVNTEAFF

j_gene: TRBJ2-7
v_gene: TRBV19
CDR3aa: CASSSRVSSYEQYF

j_gene: TRBJ1-1
v_gene: TRBV2
CDR3aa: CASRTGGLYSEAFF

j_gene: TRBJ2-7
v_gene: TRBV6-5
CDR3aa: CASSYRGLRSYEQYF

j_gene: TRBJ1-5
v_gene: TRBV10-2
CDR3aa: CASSERGAPNQPQHF

j_gene: TRBJ1-5
v_gene: TRBV6-1
CDR3aa: CASSDSGTGLQQPQHF

j_gene: TRBJ1-4
v_gene: TRBV10-3
CDR3aa: CAISESETGPEKLFF

j_gene: TRBJ2-2
v_gene: TRBV15
CDR3aa: CATSRGGLGNTGELFF

j_gene: TRBJ2-7
v_gene: TRBV11-2
CDR3aa: CASRLPGQVNEQYF

j_gene: TRBJ2-2
v_gene: TRBV7-8
CDR3aa: CASSLVPGFGTGELFF

j_gene: TRBJ1-4
v_gene: TRBV7-2
CDR3aa: CASSSQGSEEKLFF

j_gene: TRBJ2-7
v_gene: TRBV7-2
CDR3aa: CASSQRSGGDEQYF

j_gene: TRBJ1-4
v_gene: TRBV6-5
CDR3aa: CASRAWTGGIEKLFF

j_gene: TRBJ1-2
v_gene: TRBV15
CDR3aa: CATSRDRGSSNYGYTF